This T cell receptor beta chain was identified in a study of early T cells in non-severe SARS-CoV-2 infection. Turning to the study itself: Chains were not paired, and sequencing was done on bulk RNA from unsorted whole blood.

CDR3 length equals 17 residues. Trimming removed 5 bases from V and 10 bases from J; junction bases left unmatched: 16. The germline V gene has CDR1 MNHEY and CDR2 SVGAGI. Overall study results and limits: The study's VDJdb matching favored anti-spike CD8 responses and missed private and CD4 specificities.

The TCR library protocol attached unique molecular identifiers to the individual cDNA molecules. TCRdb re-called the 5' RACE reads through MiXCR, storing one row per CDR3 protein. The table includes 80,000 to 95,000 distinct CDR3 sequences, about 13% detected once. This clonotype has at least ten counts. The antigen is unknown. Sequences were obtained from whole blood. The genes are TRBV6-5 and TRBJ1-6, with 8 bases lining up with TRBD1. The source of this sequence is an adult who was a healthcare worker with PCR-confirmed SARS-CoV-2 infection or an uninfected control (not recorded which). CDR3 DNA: TGTGCCAGCAGTCCCCGCAGCAATAGACAGGGGAACTCACCCCTCCACTTT. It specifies CASSPRSNRQGNSPLHF.